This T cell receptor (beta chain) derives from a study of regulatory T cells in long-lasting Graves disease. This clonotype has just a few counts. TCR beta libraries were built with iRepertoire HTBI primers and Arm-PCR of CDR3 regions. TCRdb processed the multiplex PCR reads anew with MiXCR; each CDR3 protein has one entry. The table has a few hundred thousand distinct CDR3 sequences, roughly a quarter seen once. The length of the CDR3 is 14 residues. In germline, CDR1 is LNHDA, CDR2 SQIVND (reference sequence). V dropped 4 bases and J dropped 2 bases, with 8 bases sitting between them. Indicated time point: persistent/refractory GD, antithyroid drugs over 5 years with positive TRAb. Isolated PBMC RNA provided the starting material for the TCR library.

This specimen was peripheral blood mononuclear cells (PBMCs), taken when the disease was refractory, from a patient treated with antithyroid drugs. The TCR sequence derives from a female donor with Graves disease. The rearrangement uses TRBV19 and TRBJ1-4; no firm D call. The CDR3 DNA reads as TGTGCCAGTAGTACCGGACGGACTAATGAAAAACTGTTTTTT. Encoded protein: CASSTGRTNEKLFF.